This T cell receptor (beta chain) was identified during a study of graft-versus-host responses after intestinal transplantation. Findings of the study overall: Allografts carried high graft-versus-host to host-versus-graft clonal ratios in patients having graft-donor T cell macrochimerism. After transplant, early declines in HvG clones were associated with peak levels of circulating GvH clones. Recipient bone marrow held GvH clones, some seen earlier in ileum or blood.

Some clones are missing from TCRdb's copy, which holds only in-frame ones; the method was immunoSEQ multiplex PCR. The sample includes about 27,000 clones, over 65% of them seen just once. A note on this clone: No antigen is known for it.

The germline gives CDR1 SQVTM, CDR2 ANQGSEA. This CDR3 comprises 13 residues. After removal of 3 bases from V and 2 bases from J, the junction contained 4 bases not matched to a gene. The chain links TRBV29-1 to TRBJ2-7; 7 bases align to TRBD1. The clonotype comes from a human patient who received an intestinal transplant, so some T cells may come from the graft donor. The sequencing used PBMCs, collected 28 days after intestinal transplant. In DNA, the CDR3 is TGCAGCGTTGATGGACAGGACCCCTACGAGCAGTACTTC. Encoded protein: CSVDGQDPYEQYF.